This T cell receptor beta chain was sequenced during a study of cytomegalovirus exposure and HLA in healthy donors. PCR amplification relied on 60 Vbeta primers (plus 13 Jbeta primers). Method: immunoSEQ multiplex PCR; TCRdb's copy keeps in-frame clones and lacks some. Recorded here are some 110,000 clones; the top ten clones represent approximately 0.93%. This CDR3 spans 15 amino acids. The germline gives CDR1 MNHNS, CDR2 SASEGT. V lost 6 bases to trimming and J lost 2 bases, with 14 bases between them. J is TRBJ1-5 and V is TRBV6-1, with D possibly TRBD1 on 5 matching bases. The sample consisted of PBMCs. This receptor was obtained from a man younger than 35 in good health and CMV-seronegative. CDR3 coding DNA: TGTGCCAGCAGCCCAGCTCAGGGCGGCAATCAGCCCCAGCATTTT. Protein: CASSPAQGGNQPQHF.